The source of this T cell receptor beta chain is a study of response to subunit inactivated influenza vaccine. TCRdb independently ran MiXCR on the RT-PCR reads; one entry per CDR3 protein. Here the sample spans 400,000 to 550,000 distinct CDR3 sequences, roughly 25% being singletons. This clonotype was counted between two and nine times. Its antigen is not identified. Overall study findings and caveats: Each seasonal influenza vaccination recruits few new T cells, the authors suggested.

This TCR was sampled from a man aged 50-59 years who received an inactivated influenza vaccine. The source was CD4+ T cells sorted from PBMCs, collected roughly 5 days after vaccination.

CDR3 amino acids: CSVLLPGNEQFF. DNA for the CDR3: TGCAGCGTTCTACTACCGGGCAATGAGCAGTTCTTC. This chain connects TRBV29-1 to TRBJ2-1; D remains unclear. V was clipped by 5 bases and J by 6 bases, with 11 bases between them. CDR1 and CDR2 from the germline V gene are SQVTM and ANQGSEA. This CDR3 is built from 12 residues.